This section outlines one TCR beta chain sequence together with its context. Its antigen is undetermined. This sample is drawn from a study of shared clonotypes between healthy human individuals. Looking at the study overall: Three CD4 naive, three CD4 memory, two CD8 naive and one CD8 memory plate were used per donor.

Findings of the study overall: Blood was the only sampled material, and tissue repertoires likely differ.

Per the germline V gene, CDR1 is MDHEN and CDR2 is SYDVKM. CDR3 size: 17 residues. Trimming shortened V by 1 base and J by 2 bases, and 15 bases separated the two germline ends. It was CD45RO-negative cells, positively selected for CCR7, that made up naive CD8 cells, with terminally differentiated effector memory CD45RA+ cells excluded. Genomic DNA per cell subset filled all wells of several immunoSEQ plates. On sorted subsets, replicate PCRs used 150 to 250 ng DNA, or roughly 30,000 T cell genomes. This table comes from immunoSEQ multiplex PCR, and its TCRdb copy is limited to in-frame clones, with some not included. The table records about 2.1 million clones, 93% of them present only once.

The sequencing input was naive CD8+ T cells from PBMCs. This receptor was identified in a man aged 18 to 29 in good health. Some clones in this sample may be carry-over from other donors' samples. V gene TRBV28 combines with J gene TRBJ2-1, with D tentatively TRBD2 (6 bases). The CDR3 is CASSLFSGARTYNEQFF. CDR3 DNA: TGTGCCAGCAGTTTATTTTCGGGAGCGCGGACCTACAATGAGCAGTTCTTC.